Presented here are 2 T cell receptor beta chains from one specimen sequenced in a study of glioma-infiltrating T cells. TCR alpha and beta CDR3 regions were amplified from RNA using iRepertoire nested multiplex PCR. TCRdb reanalysed the multiplex PCR reads using MiXCR and keeps one entry per CDR3 protein. The repertoire includes around 390,000 distinct CDR3 sequences, roughly 41% of them detected once, and around 12% sits in the top ten. Sequences were obtained from glioma tissue, nonneoplastic brain tissue, or PBMCs (not recorded which). Every receptor here comes from a human donor with low-grade glioma or glioblastoma, undergoing nonglioma brain surgery, or in good health (not recorded which).

This clonotype has only a few counts. V is TRBV27 and J is TRBJ1-6; tentatively, D is TRBD1 (6 bases). The CDR3 covers 16 residues. The V end lost 3 bases, the J end lost 11 bases, and 20 bases lay between the germline ends. CDR1 is MNHEY, CDR2 SMNVEV, per germline (reference sequence). As DNA, the CDR3 is TGTGCCAGCAGTTTCCGCGGACAGCCCGTCATGGCACCCCTCCACTTT. Translation gives CASSFRGQPVMAPLHF.

The J gene is TRBJ2-1, the V gene TRBV10-1; no firm D call. Trimming stripped 7 bases from V and 4 bases from J, with 11 bases between. CDR3 length equals 13 residues. CDR1 and CDR2 (germline): WNHNN, SYGVQD (reference sequence). CDR3 nucleotides: TGCGCCAGCACCAGCGAGAGATACAATGAGCAGTTCTTC. Protein product: CASTSERYNEQFF.